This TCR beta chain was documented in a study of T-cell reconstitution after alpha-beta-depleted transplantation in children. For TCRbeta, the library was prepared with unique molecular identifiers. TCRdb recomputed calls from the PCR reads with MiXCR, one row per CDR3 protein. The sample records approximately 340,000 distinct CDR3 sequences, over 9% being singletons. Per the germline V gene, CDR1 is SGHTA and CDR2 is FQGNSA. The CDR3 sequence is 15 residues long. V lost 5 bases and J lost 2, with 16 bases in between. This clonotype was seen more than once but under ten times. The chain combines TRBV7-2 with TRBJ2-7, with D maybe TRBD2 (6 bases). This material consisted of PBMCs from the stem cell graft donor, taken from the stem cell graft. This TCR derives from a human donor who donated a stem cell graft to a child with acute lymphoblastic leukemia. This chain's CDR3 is CASSPPGGRTYEQYF. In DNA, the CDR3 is TGTGCCAGCAGCCCCCCCGGAGGGCGGACCTACGAGCAGTACTTC.